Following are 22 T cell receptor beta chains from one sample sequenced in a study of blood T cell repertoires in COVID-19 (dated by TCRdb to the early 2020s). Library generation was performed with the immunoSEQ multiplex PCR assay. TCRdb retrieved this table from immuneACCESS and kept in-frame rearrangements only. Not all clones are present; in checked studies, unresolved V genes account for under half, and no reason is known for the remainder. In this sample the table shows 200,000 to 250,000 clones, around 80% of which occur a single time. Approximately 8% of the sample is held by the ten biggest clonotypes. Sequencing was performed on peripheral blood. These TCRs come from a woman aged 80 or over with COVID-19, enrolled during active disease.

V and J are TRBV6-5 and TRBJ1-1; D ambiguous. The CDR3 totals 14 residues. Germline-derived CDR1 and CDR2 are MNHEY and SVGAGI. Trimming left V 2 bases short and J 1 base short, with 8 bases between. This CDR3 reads CASSYNGGNTEAFF. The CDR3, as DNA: TGTGCCAGCAGTTACAACGGTGGGAACACTGAAGCTTTCTTT.

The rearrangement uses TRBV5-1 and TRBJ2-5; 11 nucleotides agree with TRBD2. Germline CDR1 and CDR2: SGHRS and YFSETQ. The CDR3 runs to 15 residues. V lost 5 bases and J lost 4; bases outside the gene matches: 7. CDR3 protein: CASSFSSGRGETQYF. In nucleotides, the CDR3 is TGCGCCAGCAGTTTCAGTAGCGGGAGGGGAGAGACCCAGTACTTC.

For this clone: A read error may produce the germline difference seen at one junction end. CDR3 region: CASRSGTGGFWVRF. CDR3 nucleotide sequence: TGTGCCAGCAGATCCGGGACAGGGGGCTTCTGGGTTCGGTTC. The rearrangement links TRBV6-5 to TRBJ2-7; 12 bases are a match to TRBD1. In germline, CDR1 is MNHEY, CDR2 SVGAGI. The length of the CDR3 is 14 residues.

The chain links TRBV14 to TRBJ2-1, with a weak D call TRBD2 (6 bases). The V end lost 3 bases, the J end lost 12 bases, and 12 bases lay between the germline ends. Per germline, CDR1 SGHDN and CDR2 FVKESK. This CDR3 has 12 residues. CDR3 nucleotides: TGTGCCAGCAGCCAGGAGGGGAAGGGGCAGTTCTTC. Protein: CASSQEGKGQFF.

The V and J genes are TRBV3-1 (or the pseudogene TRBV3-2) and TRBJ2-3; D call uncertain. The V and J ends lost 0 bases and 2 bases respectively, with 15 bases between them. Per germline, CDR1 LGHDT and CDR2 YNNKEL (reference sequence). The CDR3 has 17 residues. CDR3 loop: CASSQEVSLVYTDTQYF. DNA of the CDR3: TGTGCCAGCAGCCAAGAAGTTTCCCTAGTTTACACAGATACGCAGTATTTT.

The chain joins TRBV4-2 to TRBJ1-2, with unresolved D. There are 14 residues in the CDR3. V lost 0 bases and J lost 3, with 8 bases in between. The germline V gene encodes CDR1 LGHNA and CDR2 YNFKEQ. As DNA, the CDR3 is TGTGCCAGCAGCCAAGACCCGGGATACTATGGCTACACCTTC. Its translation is CASSQDPGYYGYTF.

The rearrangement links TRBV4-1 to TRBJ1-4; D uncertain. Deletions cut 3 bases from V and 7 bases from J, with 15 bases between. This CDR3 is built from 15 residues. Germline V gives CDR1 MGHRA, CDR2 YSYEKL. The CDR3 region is CASSQFLAAGEKLFF. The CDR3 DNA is TGCGCCAGCAGCCAGTTTCTCGCCGCCGGTGAAAAACTGTTTTTT.

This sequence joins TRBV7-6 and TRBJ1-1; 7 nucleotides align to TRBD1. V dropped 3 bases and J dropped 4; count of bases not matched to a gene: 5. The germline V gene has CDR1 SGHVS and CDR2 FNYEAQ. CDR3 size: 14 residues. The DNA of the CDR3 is TGTGCCAGCAGCTTGGGGACAGCTTCCACTGAAGCTTTCTTT. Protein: CASSLGTASTEAFF.

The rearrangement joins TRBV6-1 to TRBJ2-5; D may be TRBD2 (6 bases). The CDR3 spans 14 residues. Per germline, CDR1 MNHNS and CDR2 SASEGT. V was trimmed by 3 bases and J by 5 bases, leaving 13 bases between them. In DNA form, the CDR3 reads TGTGCCAGCAGTGACGCGGGACTTAGTGAGACCCAGTACTTC. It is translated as CASSDAGLSETQYF.

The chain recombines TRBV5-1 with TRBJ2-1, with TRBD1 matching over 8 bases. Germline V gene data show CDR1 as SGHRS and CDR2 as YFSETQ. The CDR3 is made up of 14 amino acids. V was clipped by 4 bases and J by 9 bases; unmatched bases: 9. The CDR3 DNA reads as TGCGCCAGCAGCCTCCCTGGACAGGGTTTTGAGCAGTTCTTC. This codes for CASSLPGQGFEQFF.

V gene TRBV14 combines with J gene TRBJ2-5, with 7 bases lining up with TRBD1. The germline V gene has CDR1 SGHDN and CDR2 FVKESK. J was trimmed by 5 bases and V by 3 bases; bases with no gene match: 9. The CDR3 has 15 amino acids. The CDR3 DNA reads TGTGCCAGCAGCCACCGAGGGACAGCAATCGAGACCCAGTACTTC. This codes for CASSHRGTAIETQYF. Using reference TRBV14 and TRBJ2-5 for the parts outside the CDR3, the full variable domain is EAGVTQFPSHSVIEKGQTVTLRCDPISGHDNLYWYRRVMGKEIKFLLHFVKESKQDESGMPNNRFLAERTGGTYSTLKVQPAELEDSGVYFCASSHRGTAIETQYFGPGTRLLVL.

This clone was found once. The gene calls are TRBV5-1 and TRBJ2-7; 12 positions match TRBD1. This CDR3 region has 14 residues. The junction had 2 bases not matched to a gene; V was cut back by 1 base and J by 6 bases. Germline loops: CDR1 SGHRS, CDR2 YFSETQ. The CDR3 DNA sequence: TGCGCCAGCAGCTTGTCGGGACAGGGGGCCGAGCAGTACTTC. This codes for CASSLSGQGAEQYF.

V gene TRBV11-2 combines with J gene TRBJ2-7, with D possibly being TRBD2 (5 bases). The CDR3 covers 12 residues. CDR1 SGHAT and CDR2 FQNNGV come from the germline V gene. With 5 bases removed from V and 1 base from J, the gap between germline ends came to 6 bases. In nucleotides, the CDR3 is TGTGCCAGCAGCGGACTGTCCTACGAGCAGTACTTC. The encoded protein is CASSGLSYEQYF.

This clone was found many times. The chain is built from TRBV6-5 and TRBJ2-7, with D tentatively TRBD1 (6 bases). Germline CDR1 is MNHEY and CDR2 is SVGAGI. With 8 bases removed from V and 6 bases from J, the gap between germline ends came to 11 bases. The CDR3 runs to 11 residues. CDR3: CASGLGGEQYF. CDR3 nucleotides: TGTGCCAGCGGTTTAGGGGGCGAGCAGTACTTC.

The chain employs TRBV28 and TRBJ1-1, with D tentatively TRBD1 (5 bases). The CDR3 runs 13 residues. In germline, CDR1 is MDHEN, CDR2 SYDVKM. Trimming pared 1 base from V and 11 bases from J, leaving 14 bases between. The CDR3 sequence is CASSLSGGGEAFF. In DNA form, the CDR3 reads TGTGCCAGCAGTTTATCCGGGGGGGGTGAGGCTTTCTTT. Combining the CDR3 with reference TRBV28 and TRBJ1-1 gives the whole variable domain DVKVTQSSRYLVKRTGEKVFLECVQDMDHENMFWYRQDPGLGLRLIYFSYDVKMKEKGDIPEGYSVSREKKERFSLILESASTNQTSMYLCASSLSGGGEAFFGQGTRLTVV.

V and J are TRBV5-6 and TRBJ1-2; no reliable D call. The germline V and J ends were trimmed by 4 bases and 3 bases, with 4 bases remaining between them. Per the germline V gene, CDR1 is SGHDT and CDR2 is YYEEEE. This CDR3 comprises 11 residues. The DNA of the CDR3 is TGTGCCAGCAGCAGAGACTATGGCTACACCTTC. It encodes CASSRDYGYTF.

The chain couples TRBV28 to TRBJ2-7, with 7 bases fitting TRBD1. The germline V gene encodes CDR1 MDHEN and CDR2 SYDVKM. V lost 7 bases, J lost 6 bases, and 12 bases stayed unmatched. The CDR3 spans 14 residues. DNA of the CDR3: TGTGCCAGCAAATCGACAGGGAAGGGTGGCGAGCAGTACTTC. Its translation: CASKSTGKGGEQYF.

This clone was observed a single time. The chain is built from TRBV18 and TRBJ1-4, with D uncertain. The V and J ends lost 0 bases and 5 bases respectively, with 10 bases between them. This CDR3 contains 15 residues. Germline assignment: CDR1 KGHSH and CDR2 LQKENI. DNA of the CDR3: TGTGCCAGCTCACCACCCTCACAGAAAAATGAAAAACTGTTTTTT. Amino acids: CASSPPSQKNEKLFF.

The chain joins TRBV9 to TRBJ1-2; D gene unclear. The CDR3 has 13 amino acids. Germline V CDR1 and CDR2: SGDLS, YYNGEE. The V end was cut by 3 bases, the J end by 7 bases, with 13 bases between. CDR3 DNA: TGTGCCAGCAGCGCTATGGAGCTAGGTGGCTACACCTTC. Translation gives CASSAMELGGYTF.

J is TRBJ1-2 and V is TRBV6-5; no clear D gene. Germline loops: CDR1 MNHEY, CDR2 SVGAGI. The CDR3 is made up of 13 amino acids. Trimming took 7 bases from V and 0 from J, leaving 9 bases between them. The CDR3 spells CASTSGSNYGYTF. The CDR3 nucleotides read TGTGCCAGCACCTCCGGGTCTAACTATGGCTACACCTTC.

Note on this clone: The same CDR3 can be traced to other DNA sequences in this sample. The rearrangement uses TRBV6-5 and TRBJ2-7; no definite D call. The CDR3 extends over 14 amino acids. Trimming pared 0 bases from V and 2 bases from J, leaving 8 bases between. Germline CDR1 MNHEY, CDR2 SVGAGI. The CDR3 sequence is CASSYSSGAYEQYF. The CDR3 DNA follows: TGTGCCAGCAGTTACTCGAGTGGAGCCTACGAGCAGTACTTC.

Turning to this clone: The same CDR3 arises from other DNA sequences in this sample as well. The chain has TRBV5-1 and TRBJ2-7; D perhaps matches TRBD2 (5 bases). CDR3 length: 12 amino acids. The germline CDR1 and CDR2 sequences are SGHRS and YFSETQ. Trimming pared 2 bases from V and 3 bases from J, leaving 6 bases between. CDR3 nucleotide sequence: TGCGCCAGCAGCTTCCGGGGCTACGAGCAGTACTTC. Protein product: CASSFRGYEQYF.